This T cell receptor (beta chain) was identified during a study of CD8 T cells in ankylosing spondylitis. TCRdb itself ran the 5' RACE reads through MiXCR, one entry per CDR3 protein. The data hold 200,000 to 300,000 distinct CDR3 sequences, with roughly a tenth observed a single time. Study-level points and caveats: Significant enrichment of disease-linked clones was reported in matched ankylosing spondylitis synovial fluid. A motif of 7 to 9 highly homologous TCR beta variants was seen as apparently characteristic of ankylosing spondylitis blood.

This clonotype was observed many times. What it recognizes is unknown. Sequencing input: blood, either unsorted or a sorted T cell fraction (not recorded which). This receptor was obtained from a male donor with ankylosing spondylitis or in good health (not recorded which).

The CDR3 reads CSARYTGGPAGTGELFF. DNA of the CDR3: TGCAGTGCTAGATATACAGGGGGCCCCGCAGGCACCGGGGAGCTGTTTTTT. The J gene is TRBJ2-2, the V gene TRBV20-1, with 9 bases that match TRBD1. The CDR3 sequence is 17 residues long. Germline loops: CDR1 DFQATT, CDR2 SNEGSKA (reference sequence). V trimming: 2 bases; J trimming: 4 bases; junction bases outside the gene matches: 11.